Shown below are 14 T cell receptor beta chains from a single sample sequenced in a study of blood T cell repertoires in COVID-19. Assay: immunoSEQ multiplex PCR; the TCRdb copy retains only in-frame clones and omits some. The profile shows about 250,000 clones, around 84% of them singletons. The specimen sequenced was PBMCs or T cells enriched from blood (not recorded which). All receptors derive from a man aged 18 to 35 who had recovered from COVID-19.

V gene TRBV18 combines with J gene TRBJ1-2; D remains unclear. This CDR3 region has 13 residues. V dropped 6 bases and J dropped 4 bases, with 12 bases sitting between them. CDR1 and CDR2 (germline): KGHSH, LQKENI. CDR3 nucleotides: TGTGCCAGCTCTCCTGACACGCTCTATGGCTACACCTTC. Encoded protein: CASSPDTLYGYTF.

This clone came up once. The chain is built from TRBV28 and TRBJ2-3; 11 positions match TRBD2. J lost 5 bases, V lost 4 bases, and 11 bases had no gene match. This CDR3 region has 17 residues. Germline CDR1 is MDHEN and CDR2 is SYDVKM. CDR3 amino acids: CASSSPTSGSTLDTQYF. The CDR3 coding sequence is TGTGCCAGCAGTTCTCCTACTAGCGGGAGTACATTAGATACGCAGTATTTT. The complete variable domain, with remaining parts taken from reference TRBV28 and TRBJ2-3, reads DVKVTQSSRYLVKRTGEKVFLECVQDMDHENMFWYRQDPGLGLRLIYFSYDVKMKEKGDIPEGYSVSREKKERFSLILESASTNQTSMYLCASSSPTSGSTLDTQYFGPGTRLTVL.

This sequence joins TRBV7-9 and TRBJ1-2; D may be TRBD1 (6 bases). CDR3 size: 12 residues. The germline gives CDR1 SEHNR, CDR2 FQNEAQ (reference sequence). With 5 bases removed from V and 10 bases from J, the gap between germline ends came to 14 bases. The CDR3 coding sequence is TGTGCCAGCAGCACCCGGACAGACATCTACACCTTC. Translating gives CASSTRTDIYTF.

The rearrangement joins TRBV18 to TRBJ1-4; D is unresolved. Trimming shortened V by 3 bases and J by 3 bases, and 14 bases separated the two germline ends. This CDR3 is built from 16 residues. Germline lookup yields CDR1 KGHSH and CDR2 LQKENI. The CDR3 bases are TGTGCCAGCTCACCCCCTTCGGCAGGTCCTAATGAAAAACTGTTTTTT. Amino acids: CASSPPSAGPNEKLFF.

The chain links TRBV4-1 to TRBJ2-2; 9 bases fit TRBD2. Unmatched junction bases numbered 0, after V lost 1 base and J lost 0 bases. Germline assignment: CDR1 MGHRA and CDR2 YSYEKL. The CDR3 length is 16 residues. This CDR3 reads CASSQGLAANTGELFF. CDR3 DNA: TGCGCCAGCAGCCAAGGACTAGCGGCGAACACCGGGGAGCTGTTTTTT.

This clone was recorded once. The chain carries TRBV2 and TRBJ2-3; 10 positions match TRBD2. Per the germline V gene, CDR1 is SNHLY and CDR2 is FYNNEI. This CDR3 comprises 14 residues. The J segment lost 5 bases and the V segment lost 6 bases, leaving 5 bases of the junction unmatched. The CDR3 loop reads CASRQRGGLDTQYF. Written as DNA, the CDR3 is TGTGCCAGCAGACAGCGGGGGGGCTTAGATACGCAGTATTTT.

The chain has TRBV6-5 and TRBJ1-4, with 8 bases lining up with TRBD1. The CDR3 spans 15 residues. Germline CDR1 and CDR2: MNHEY and SVGAGI. With V trimmed by 8 bases and J by 3 bases, 8 bases remained unmatched. In DNA form, the CDR3 reads TGTGCCAGCGGACAGGGACTGGCGGCTAATGAAAAACTGTTTTTT. Translation: CASGQGLAANEKLFF.

This clone was seen ten or more times. The rearrangement uses TRBV7-6 and TRBJ2-3, with a tentative D call TRBD1 (6 bases). Germline V gene data show CDR1 as SGHVS and CDR2 as FNYEAQ. Between the trimmed V and J ends, which lost 6 bases and 9 bases, there was a span of 16 bases. The CDR3 contains 13 residues. The CDR3 nucleotides are TGTGCCAGCAGTCAACAGGGACCTAGGACGCAGTATTTT. Translated: CASSQQGPRTQYF. The full variable domain, in which reference TRBV7-6 and TRBJ2-3 provide the parts outside the CDR3, is GAGVSQSPRYKVTKRGQDVALRCDPISGHVSLYWYRQALGQGPEFLTYFNYEAQQDKSGLPNDRFSAERPEGSISTLTIQRTEQRDSAMYRCASSQQGPRTQYFGPGTRLTVL.

This clone has only one observation. This chain connects TRBV25-1 to TRBJ2-2; perhaps TRBD1 as D (6 bases). The germline gives CDR1 MGHDK, CDR2 SYGVNS. Deletions cut 5 bases from V and 5 bases from J, with 9 bases between. The CDR3 totals 13 residues. CDR3 DNA: TGTGCCAGCAGTAAGGGGGAAACCGGGGAGCTGTTTTTT. Encoded protein: CASSKGETGELFF.

V gene TRBV19 combines with J gene TRBJ2-3; 7 positions agree with TRBD2. This CDR3 is built from 16 residues. Germline assignment: CDR1 LNHDA and CDR2 SQIVND (reference sequence). After removal of 5 bases from V and 2 bases from J, the junction contained 10 bases not matched to a gene. The CDR3 reads CASSSQPGGTTDTQYF. CDR3 DNA: TGTGCCAGTAGTTCTCAACCGGGGGGTACCACAGATACGCAGTATTTT.

The gene calls are TRBV11-2 and TRBJ2-7; no reliable D call. The CDR3 loop spans 14 amino acids. V lost 1 base and J 4 bases, leaving 11 bases between the germline ends. CDR1 and CDR2 (germline): SGHAT, FQNNGV. CDR3 residues: CASSLVAGLYEQYF. The DNA for the CDR3 is TGTGCCAGCAGCTTAGTGGCAGGCCTATACGAGCAGTACTTC.

This chain connects TRBV7-2 to TRBJ1-1, with 9 bases identical to TRBD1. This CDR3 spans 14 amino acids. Germline trimming cut 3 bases from V and 11 bases from J; bases unmatched to any gene: 10. CDR1 is SGHTA and CDR2 is FQGNSA in the germline V gene. CDR3 sequence (DNA): TGTGCCAGCAGCTTGACAGGGGGTTCCGTGGGGGCTTTCTTT. Amino acids: CASSLTGGSVGAFF.

This chain uses TRBV5-4 with TRBJ2-7, with 9 bases identical to TRBD2. The germline CDR1 and CDR2 sequences are SGHNT and YYREEE (reference sequence). The V segment lost 4 bases and the J segment 5 bases; nucleotides outside the gene matches: 7. The CDR3 has 14 amino acids. CDR3 amino acids: CASSTTSGRDEQYF. Here the CDR3 DNA reads TGTGCCAGCAGCACGACTAGCGGAAGGGACGAGCAGTACTTC.

The chain is built from TRBV15 and TRBJ2-4; TRBD1 is a possible D gene (5 bases). The CDR3 length is 15 residues. V lost 5 bases, J lost 1 base, and 12 bases lay in between. The germline V gene has CDR1 LNHNV and CDR2 YYDKDF (reference sequence). CDR3 nucleotides: TGTGCCACCAGCCCCCAGGGTCAGGCCAAAAACATTCAGTACTTC. Its translation is CATSPQGQAKNIQYF.